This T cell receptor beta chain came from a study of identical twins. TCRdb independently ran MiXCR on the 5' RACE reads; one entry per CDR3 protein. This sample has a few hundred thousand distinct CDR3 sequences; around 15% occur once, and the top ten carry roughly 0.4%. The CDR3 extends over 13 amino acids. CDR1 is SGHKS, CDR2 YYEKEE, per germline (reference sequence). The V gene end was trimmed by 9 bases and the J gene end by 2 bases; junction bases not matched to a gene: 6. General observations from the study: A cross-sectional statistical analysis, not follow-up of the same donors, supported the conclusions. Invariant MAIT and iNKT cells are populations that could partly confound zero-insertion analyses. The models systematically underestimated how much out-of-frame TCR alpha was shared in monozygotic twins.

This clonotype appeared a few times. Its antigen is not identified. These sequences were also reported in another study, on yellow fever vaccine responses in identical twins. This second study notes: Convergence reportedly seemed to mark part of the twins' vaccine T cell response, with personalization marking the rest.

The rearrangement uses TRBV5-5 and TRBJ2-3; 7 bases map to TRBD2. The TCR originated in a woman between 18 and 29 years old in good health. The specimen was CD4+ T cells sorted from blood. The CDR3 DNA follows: TGTGCCACGGCGGGGGTGGTCACAGATACGCAGTATTTT. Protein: CATAGVVTDTQYF. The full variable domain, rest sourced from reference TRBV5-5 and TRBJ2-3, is DAGVTQSPTHLIKTRGQQVTLRCSPISGHKSVSWYQQVLGQGPQFIFQYYEKEERGRGNFPDRFSARQFPNYSSELNVNALLLGDSALYLCATAGVVTDTQYFGPGTRLTVL.